This T cell receptor beta chain was observed in a study of neurological immune-mediated disorders (dated by TCRdb to between 2018 and 2021). Regarding the study in general: Peripheral blood TCR-beta repertoires from HTLV-I-associated myelopathy (HAM/TSP) patients, multiple sclerosis patients and healthy controls were compared by UMI-based sequencing. Longitudinal samples, technical triplicates and paired sorted CD4+ and CD8+ T-cell subsets, alongside PBMC samples, were included among the approximately 98 TCR-beta libraries. The cohort comprised roughly 65 subjects: roughly 15 HAM/TSP patients, some 35 multiple sclerosis patients and 20 or so healthy controls. Broader findings and caveats from the paper: No identical CDR3 amino acid sequences were found to be shared among expanded clones across subjects, suggesting that TCR-beta repertoires were private in all groups. The highest TCR clonal expansion was observed in HAM/TSP patients, whereas the lowest was observed in MS patients, even when compared with healthy controls.

This clonotype has a count of ten or more. There is no known antigen for this receptor. Nothing much larger sits one base from this clone, and base qualities are not available. Per the germline V gene, SNHLY is the CDR1 and FYNNEI is the CDR2. The CDR3 starts with the cysteine, ends with the phenylalanine, and has 14 residues. The kept DNA is CDR3 alone, 42 bases in frame from the first base. Unmatched junction bases come to 8, with V trimmed by 10 bases and J by 6 bases. Blood bank volunteers in Maryland, USA served as the healthy controls. For unsorted PBMC libraries, 2 million PBMCs were used after storage in RNAlater at -80 degrees C until RNA extraction. PBMCs were separated from peripheral blood using Ficoll-Hypaque density gradient centrifugation and then cryopreserved in liquid nitrogen. cDNA synthesis used template-switch 5'RACE with a primer carrying a 10-nucleotide random unique molecular identifier tagging each TCR transcript. Every sequencing run covered 15-18 subjects and yielded more than 200 million TCR-beta sequences. The RNeasy kit was used for extraction of total RNA. TCR-beta VDJ regions were amplified with primers for the TCR constant region and the 5'RACE anchor, using the KAPA Real-time Library Amplification kit. A first PCR added sample indexes and Illumina adaptors, and a second PCR then raised library yield. After Ampure bead purification, the TCR product of roughly 650 bp was size-selected on a 2% E-gel SizeSelection system. Before pooling, libraries had their quality checked on a Bioanalyzer, their concentration measured with Qubit, and their quantity determined with the Kapa Library Quantification kit. An Illumina HiSeq 2500 was used to sequence the libraries paired-end at 2 x 150 bp. To increase sequence diversity, roughly 25-31% phiX was spiked into each library pool. In the paper's pipeline: Quality-filtered reads were processed with the UMI-based MiGEC pipeline, and over 85% of raw TCR sequences were removed by the MiGEC pipeline during error correction. IMGT germline references were used for alignment of VDJ genes, and clonotypes were defined by a unique CDR3 amino acid sequence together with V-J genes. Clonal expansion, Shannon diversity and CDR3 relatedness (CalcPairwiseDistances, ClusterSamples) were evaluated with VDJtools, and phylogenetic trees were built with CLCbio workbench. Clones with at least 8 unique UMIs were defined as expanded, with this threshold being based on coefficient-of-variation modelling across technical triplicates. The raw public reads went through TCRdb reprocessing: fastp at Q25, MiXCR clone calling, in-frame beta chains kept. Each entry merges the rows of one CDR3 protein and shows their most common DNA and genes. It is TCRdb's table, rather than the study itself, that gives the V and J calls and clone size. The sample table lists about 50,000 distinct CDR3 sequences, roughly 15% of them with a count of one. The ten most abundant clones make up 4% to 5.5% of the sample.

The receptor comes from a man between 60 and 70 years old in good health. The V and J segments used are TRBV2 and TRBJ2-3, and TRBD2 aligns with 12 junction nucleotides. The sequencing input was PBMCs. The CDR3 is CAIRLAGVGDTQYF. At the DNA level, the sequence is TGTGCCATCAGACTAGCGGGAGTTGGGGATACGCAGTATTTT.